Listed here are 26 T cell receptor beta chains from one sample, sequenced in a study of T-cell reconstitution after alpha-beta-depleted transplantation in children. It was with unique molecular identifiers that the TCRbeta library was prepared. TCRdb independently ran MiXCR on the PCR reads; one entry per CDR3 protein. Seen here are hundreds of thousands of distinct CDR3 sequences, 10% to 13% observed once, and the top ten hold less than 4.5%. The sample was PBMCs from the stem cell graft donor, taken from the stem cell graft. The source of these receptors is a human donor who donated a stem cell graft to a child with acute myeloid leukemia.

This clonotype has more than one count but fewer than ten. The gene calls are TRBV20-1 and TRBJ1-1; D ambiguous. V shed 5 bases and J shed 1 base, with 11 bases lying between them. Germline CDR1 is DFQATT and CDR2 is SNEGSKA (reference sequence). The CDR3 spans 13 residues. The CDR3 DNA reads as TGCAGTGCTTTACGGAGGGAGAACACTGAAGCTTTCTTT. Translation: CSALRRENTEAFF.

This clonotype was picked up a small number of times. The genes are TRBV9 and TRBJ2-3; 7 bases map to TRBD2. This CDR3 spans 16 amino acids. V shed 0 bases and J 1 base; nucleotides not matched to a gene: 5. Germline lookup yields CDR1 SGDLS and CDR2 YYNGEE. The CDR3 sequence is CASSVAGLAGTDTQYF. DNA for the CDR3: TGTGCCAGCAGCGTAGCCGGGCTAGCGGGCACAGATACGCAGTATTTT.

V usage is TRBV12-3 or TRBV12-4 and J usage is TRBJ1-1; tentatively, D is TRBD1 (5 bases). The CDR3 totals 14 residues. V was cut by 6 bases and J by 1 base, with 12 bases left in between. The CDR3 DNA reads TGTGCCAGCAGGGCCGGGGGGGAGAACACTGAAGCTTTCTTT. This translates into CASRAGGENTEAFF.

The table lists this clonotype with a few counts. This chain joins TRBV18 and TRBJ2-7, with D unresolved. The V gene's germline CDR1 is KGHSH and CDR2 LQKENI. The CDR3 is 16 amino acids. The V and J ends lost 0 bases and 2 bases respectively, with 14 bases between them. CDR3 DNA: TGTGCCAGCTCACCACCGAACGGCGAATTTGCCTACGAGCAGTACTTC. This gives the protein CASSPPNGEFAYEQYF.

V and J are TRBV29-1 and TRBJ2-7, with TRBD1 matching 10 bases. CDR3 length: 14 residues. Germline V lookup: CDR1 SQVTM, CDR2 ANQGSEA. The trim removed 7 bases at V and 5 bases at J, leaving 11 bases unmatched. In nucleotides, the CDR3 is TGCAGCGGGGTGGGGACAGGGGACGGGGACGAGCAGTACTTC. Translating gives CSGVGTGDGDEQYF.

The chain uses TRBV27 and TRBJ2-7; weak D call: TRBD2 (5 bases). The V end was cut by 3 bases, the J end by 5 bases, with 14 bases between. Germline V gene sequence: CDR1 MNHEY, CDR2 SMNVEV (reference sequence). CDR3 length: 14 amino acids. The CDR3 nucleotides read TGTGCCAGCAGTTTCGGCAGAGGGAGAAACGAGCAGTACTTC. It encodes CASSFGRGRNEQYF.

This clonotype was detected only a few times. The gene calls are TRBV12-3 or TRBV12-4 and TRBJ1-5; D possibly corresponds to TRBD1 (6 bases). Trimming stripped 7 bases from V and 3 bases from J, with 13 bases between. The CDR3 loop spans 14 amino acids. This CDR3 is CASTLQGINQPQHF. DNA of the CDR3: TGTGCCAGCACATTACAGGGTATCAATCAGCCCCAGCATTTT.

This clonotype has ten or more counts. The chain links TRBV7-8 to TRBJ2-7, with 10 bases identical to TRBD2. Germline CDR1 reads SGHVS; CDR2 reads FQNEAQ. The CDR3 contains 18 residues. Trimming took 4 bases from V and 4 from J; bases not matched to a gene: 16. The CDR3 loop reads CASSSDQQASGSLYEQYF. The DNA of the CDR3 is TGTGCCAGCAGCTCGGACCAACAAGCTAGCGGGAGTTTATACGAGCAGTACTTC.

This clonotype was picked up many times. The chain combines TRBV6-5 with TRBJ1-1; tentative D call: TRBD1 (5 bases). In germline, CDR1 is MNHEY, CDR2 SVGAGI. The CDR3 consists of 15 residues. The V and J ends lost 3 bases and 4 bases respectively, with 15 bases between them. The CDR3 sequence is CASSYGEGRRTEAFF. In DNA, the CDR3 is TGTGCCAGCAGTTATGGCGAGGGGCGTCGCACTGAAGCTTTCTTT.

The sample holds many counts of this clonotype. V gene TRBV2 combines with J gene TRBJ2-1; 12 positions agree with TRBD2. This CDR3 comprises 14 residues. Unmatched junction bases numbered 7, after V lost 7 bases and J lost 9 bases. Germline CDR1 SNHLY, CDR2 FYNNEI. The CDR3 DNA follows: TGTGCCAGCAATATGGGGACTAGCGGGCCTGAGCAGTTCTTC. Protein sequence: CASNMGTSGPEQFF.

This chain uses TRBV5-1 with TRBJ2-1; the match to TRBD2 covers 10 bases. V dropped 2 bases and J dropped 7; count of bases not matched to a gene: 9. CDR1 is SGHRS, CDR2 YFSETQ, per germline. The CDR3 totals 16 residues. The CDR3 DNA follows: TGCGCCAGCAGCTTTTCAAGCGGGAGGGCAGGTAATGAGCAGTTCTTC. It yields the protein CASSFSSGRAGNEQFF.

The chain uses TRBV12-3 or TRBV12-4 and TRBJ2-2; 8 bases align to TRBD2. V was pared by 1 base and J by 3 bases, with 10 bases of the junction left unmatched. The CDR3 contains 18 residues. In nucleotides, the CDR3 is TGTGCCAGCAGTTTAGGTATTAGCGGGACAATTTACACCGGGGAGCTGTTTTTT. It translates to CASSLGISGTIYTGELFF.

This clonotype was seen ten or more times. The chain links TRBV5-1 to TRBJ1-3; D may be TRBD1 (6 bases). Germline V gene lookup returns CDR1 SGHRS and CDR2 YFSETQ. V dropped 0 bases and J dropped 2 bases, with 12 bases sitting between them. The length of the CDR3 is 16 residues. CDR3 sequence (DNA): TGCGCCAGCAGCTTGGAGGGCAGGGGAGCTGGAAACACCATATATTTT. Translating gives CASSLEGRGAGNTIYF.

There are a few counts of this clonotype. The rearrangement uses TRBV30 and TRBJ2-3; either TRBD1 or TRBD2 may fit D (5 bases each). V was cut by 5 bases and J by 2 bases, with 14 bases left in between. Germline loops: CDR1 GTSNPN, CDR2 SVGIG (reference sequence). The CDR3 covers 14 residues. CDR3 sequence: CAWSRDGITDTQYF. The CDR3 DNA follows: TGTGCCTGGTCAAGGGACGGCATCACAGATACGCAGTATTTT. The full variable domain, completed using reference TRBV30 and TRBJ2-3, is SQTIHQWPATLVQPVGSPLSLECTVEGTSNPNLYWYRQAAGRGLQLLFYSVGIGQISSEVPQNLSASRPQDRQFILSSKKLLLSDSGFYLCAWSRDGITDTQYFGPGTRLTVL.

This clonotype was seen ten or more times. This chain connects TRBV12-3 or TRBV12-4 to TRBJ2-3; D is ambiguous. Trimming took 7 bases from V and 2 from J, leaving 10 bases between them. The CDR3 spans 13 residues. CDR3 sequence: CASNRLYTDTQYF. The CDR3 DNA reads TGTGCCAGCAACAGACTCTACACAGATACGCAGTATTTT.

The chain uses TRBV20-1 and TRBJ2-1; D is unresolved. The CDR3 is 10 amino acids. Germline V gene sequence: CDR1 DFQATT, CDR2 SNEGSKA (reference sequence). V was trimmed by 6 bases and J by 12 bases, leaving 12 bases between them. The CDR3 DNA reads TGCAGTGCCCCGATAGTTACGCAGTTCTTC. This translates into CSAPIVTQFF.

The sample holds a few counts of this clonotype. CDR3 sequence reads: CSAQPGLAGGPQYF. The CDR3, as DNA: TGCAGTGCTCAGCCCGGACTAGCGGGAGGGCCGCAGTACTTC. The chain uses TRBV20-1 and TRBJ2-7; 15 bases map to TRBD2. The CDR3 totals 14 residues. V shed 5 bases, J shed 9 bases, and the junction held 8 bases outside the gene matches. Germline V gene data show CDR1 as DFQATT and CDR2 as SNEGSKA (reference sequence).

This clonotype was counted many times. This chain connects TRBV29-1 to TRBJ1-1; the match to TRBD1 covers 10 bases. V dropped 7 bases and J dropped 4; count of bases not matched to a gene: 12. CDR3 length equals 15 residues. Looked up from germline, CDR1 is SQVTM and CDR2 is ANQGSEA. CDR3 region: CSALRDRGWGTEAFF. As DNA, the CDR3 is TGCAGCGCCTTAAGGGACAGGGGTTGGGGCACTGAAGCTTTCTTT.

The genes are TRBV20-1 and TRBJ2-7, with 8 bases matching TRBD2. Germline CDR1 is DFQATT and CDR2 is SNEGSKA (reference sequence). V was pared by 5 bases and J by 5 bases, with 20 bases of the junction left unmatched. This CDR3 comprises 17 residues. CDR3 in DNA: TGCAGTGCTGGAAGCTCTCTTACGGGGGGGGCTCGGAACGAGCAGTACTTC. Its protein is CSAGSSLTGGARNEQYF.

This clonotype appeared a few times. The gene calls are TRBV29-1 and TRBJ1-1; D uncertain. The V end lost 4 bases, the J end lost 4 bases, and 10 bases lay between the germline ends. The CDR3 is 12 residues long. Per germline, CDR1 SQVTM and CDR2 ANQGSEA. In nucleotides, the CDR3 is TGCAGCGTTGCAGGTAGGGTCACTGAAGCTTTCTTT. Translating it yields CSVAGRVTEAFF.

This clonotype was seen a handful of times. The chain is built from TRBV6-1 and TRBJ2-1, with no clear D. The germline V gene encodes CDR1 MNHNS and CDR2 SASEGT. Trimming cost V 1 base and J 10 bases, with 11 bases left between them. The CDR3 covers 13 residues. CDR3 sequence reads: CASSEVWFSEQFF. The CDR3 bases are TGTGCCAGCAGTGAAGTTTGGTTCTCCGAGCAGTTCTTC.

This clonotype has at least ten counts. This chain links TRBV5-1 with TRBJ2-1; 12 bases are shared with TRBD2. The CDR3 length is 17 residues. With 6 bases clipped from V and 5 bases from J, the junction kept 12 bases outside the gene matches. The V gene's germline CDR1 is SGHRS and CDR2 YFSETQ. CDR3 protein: CASNKGASGRGDNEQFF. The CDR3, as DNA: TGCGCCAGCAACAAAGGGGCTAGCGGGAGGGGCGACAATGAGCAGTTCTTC.

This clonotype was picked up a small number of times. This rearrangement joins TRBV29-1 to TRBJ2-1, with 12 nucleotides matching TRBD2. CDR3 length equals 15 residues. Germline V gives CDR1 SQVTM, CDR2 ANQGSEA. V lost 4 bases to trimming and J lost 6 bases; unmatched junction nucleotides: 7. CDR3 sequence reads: CSVAKLAGGGNEQFF. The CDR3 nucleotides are TGCAGCGTTGCGAAACTAGCGGGAGGAGGCAATGAGCAGTTCTTC.

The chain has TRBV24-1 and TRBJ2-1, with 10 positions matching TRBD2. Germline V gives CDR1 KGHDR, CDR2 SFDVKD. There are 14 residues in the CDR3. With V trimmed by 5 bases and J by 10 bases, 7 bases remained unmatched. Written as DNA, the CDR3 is TGTGCCACCAGTGGCCCTAGCGGGAGAGGGGAGCAGTTCTTC. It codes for CATSGPSGRGEQFF.

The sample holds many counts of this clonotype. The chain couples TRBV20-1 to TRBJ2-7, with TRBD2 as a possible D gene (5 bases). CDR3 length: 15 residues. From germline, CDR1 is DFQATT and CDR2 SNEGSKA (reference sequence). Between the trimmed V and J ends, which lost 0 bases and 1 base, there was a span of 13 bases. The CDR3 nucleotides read TGCAGTGCTAGAGATGGAGGTCAGCAATCCTACGAGCAGTACTTC. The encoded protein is CSARDGGQQSYEQYF.

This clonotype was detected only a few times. The CDR3 sequence is CASSLRKETQYF. The CDR3 DNA reads as TGTGCCAGCAGTTTAAGGAAGGAGACCCAGTACTTC. This chain connects TRBV12-3 or TRBV12-4 to TRBJ2-5; D not certain. The V and J ends lost 2 bases and 5 bases respectively, with 6 bases between them. The CDR3 extends over 12 amino acids.